These 28 T cell receptor beta chains were sequenced from one sample in a study of metastatic and nonmetastatic thyroid tumors. Until they underwent thyroid surgery, no patient had received any treatment. TCRdb called clones again from the PCR reads with MiXCR. The data show around 44,000 clones, roughly 31% seen once. The sample comprised blood. The receptor source for this set is a male donor with papillary thyroid cancer or a benign thyroid nodule (not recorded which). Some clones in this sample may be carry-over from other donors' samples.

This clone has ten or more counts. The chain carries TRBV30 and TRBJ2-7; 7 bases fit TRBD1. The CDR3 covers 14 residues. Germline V lookup: CDR1 GTSNPN, CDR2 SVGIG (reference sequence). V was clipped by 3 bases and J by 3 bases; unmatched bases: 8. The CDR3 loop reads CAWSPGQTNYEQYF. The CDR3 region has the DNA TGTGCCTGGAGCCCGGGACAGACTAACTACGAGCAGTACTTC.

This clone was observed many times. This may be a read error: a much more frequent sequence differs by one nucleotide. The chain has TRBV4-2 and TRBJ2-1; D is tentatively TRBD1 or TRBD2 (6 bases each). Germline V gene sequence: CDR1 LGHNA, CDR2 YNFKEQ. Trimming cost V 2 bases and J 9 bases, with 17 bases left between them. This CDR3 has 15 amino acids. CDR3 coding DNA: TGTGCCAGCAGCCAATCGAGTTCGGGGGCCATTGAGCAGTTCTTC. This codes for CASSQSSSGAIEQFF.

Comments on this clone: The conserved phenylalanine or tryptophan is not found at the CDR3 terminus, so this likely reflects a read error. The DNA is omitted, as the CDR3 cannot be located on it reliably, and the CDR3 follows TCRdb's listing. This rearrangement joins TRBV10-3 to TRBJ1-1; TRBD1, the table's D call, was not compared with the DNA. Germline V gene data show CDR1 as ENHRY and CDR2 as SYGVKD. The CDR3 adds up to 12 amino acids, both ends counted. CDR3 sequence: CAITPDRGEAIL.

This clone was counted ten times or more. V and J are TRBV28 and TRBJ2-1; D is perhaps TRBD2 (6 bases). Trimming pared 6 bases from V and 7 bases from J, leaving 22 bases between. The CDR3 extends over 16 amino acids. Germline V gene lookup returns CDR1 MDHEN and CDR2 SYDVKM. CDR3 sequence: CASSTGGSLGRNEQFF. CDR3 DNA sequence: TGTGCCAGCAGCACCGGAGGGAGCCTGGGTCGGAATGAGCAGTTCTTC.

This clone was detected a few times. The junction does not match germline at one end; this may be a read error. The chain has TRBV19 and TRBJ2-5; TRBD1 might be the D (5 bases). The CDR3 contains 13 residues. CDR1 and CDR2 (germline): LNHDA, SQIVND (reference sequence). Here the CDR3 reads CSSTGHQGETQYF. CDR3 nucleotide sequence: TGTTCCAGTACCGGGCACCAGGGAGAGACCCAGTACTTC.

In its sample, this clone was seen many times. This chain links TRBV6-1 with TRBJ2-7; 9 nucleotides match TRBD1. Germline CDR1 reads MNHNS; CDR2 reads SASEGT. The CDR3 spans 15 residues. V shed 1 base and J 3 bases; nucleotides not matched to a gene: 4. CDR3 loop: CASSEDGTGFYEQYF. The CDR3 nucleotides read TGTGCCAGCAGTGAAGATGGGACAGGGTTCTACGAGCAGTACTTC.

This clone was counted at least ten times. The V call is TRBV5-4, the J call TRBJ2-3; a weak D match, TRBD2 (7 bases). The V end was cut by 2 bases, the J end by 3 bases, with 16 bases between. This CDR3 region has 16 residues. CDR1 is SGHNT and CDR2 is YYREEE in the germline V gene (reference sequence). The CDR3 here is CASSLHAGAGTDTQYF. The CDR3 coding sequence is TGTGCCAGCAGCTTACACGCGGGGGCGGGTACAGATACGCAGTATTTT. Based on the CDR3 plus reference TRBV5-4 and TRBJ2-3, the full variable domain is ETGVTQSPTHLIKTRGQQVTLRCSSQSGHNTVSWYQQALGQGPQFIFQYYREEENGRGNFPPRFSGLQFPNYSSELNVNALELDDSALYLCASSLHAGAGTDTQYFGPGTRLTVL.

This clone was recorded at least ten times. This chain joins TRBV28 and TRBJ2-1; maybe TRBD2 (6 bases). Trimming pared 6 bases from V and 5 bases from J, leaving 14 bases between. This CDR3 comprises 14 residues. Germline V gives CDR1 MDHEN, CDR2 SYDVKM. CDR3 DNA sequence: TGTGCCAGCAGCGACGGGACTCAAAACAATGAGCAGTTCTTC. Translating it yields CASSDGTQNNEQFF.

This clone occurred once. The junction departs from the called germline gene at one end, perhaps through a read error. V and J are TRBV19 and TRBJ2-7, with a tentative D call TRBD2 (6 bases). The germline V gene has CDR1 LNHDA and CDR2 SQIVND (reference sequence). CDR3 length: 15 residues. The DNA for the CDR3 is TGTGCCAGTAGTATCACCGGGTCAGGGAGGTACGAGGAGAACTTC. Encoded protein: CASSITGSGRYEENF. The whole variable domain, filled in from reference TRBV19 and TRBJ2-7, reads DGGITQSPKYLFRKEGQNVTLSCEQNLNHDAMYWYRQDPGQGLRLIYYSQIVNDFQKGDIAEGYSVSREKKESFPLTVTSAQKNPTAFYLCASSITGSGRYEENFGPGTRLTVT.

V is TRBV6-1 and J is TRBJ1-5, with D hard to call. The J call may be incorrect, as the DNA end agrees better with TRBJ2-3. This CDR3 is built from 14 residues. Germline V gives CDR1 MNHNS, CDR2 SASEGT. The CDR3 loop is CASRESERYQPQYF. The CDR3 DNA sequence: TGTGCCAGCAGGGAATCTGAACGATATCAGCCCCAGTATTTT.

In this sample, this clone turned up a few times. The junction differs from germline at one of its ends, possibly a read error. The chain links TRBV5-1 to TRBJ2-7, with D possibly TRBD2 on 5 matching bases. The germline V gene encodes CDR1 SGHRS and CDR2 YFSETQ. CDR3 length equals 14 residues. The CDR3 loop is CSSSAGGFAYEQYF. The CDR3 nucleotides read TGCTCCAGCTCGGCAGGCGGGTTCGCCTACGAGCAGTACTTC. Supplemented by reference TRBV5-1 and TRBJ2-7, the full variable domain reads KAGVTQTPRYLIKTRGQQVTLSCSPISGHRSVSWYQQTPGQGLQFLFEYFSETQRNKGNFPGRFSGRQFSNSRSEMNVSTLELGDSALYLCSSSAGGFAYEQYFGPGTRLTVT.

This chain joins TRBV7-9 and TRBJ2-7; D is uncertain. Germline assignment: CDR1 SEHNR and CDR2 FQNEAQ (reference sequence). V gave up 8 bases and J gave up 6 bases, with 11 bases separating them. This CDR3 contains 11 residues. CDR3 residues: CASGSSSEQYF. In DNA form, the CDR3 reads TGTGCCAGCGGATCTTCAAGCGAGCAGTACTTC.

In the case of this clone: The junction does not match germline at one end; this may be a read error. V usage is TRBV20-1 and J usage is TRBJ1-5; D possibly corresponds to TRBD1 (5 bases). There are 16 residues in the CDR3. In germline, CDR1 is DFQATT, CDR2 SNEGSKA (reference sequence). Here the CDR3 reads CSARRGRDNRSQTQHF. CDR3 bases: TGCAGTGCTAGAAGGGGTCGAGACAATCGCAGTCAGACCCAGCATTTT.

This clone has a handful of counts. V is TRBV2 and J is TRBJ1-1; D is undetermined. The length of the CDR3 is 14 residues. V lost 5 bases to trimming and J lost 5 bases, with 15 bases between them. Looked up from germline, CDR1 is SNHLY and CDR2 is FYNNEI. The CDR3: CASSSWTWNTEAFF. Written as DNA, the CDR3 is TGTGCCAGCAGTAGCTGGACCTGGAATACTGAAGCTTTCTTT.

The gene calls are TRBV7-9 and TRBJ1-1; D is uncertain. Between the trimmed V and J ends, which lost 5 bases and 4 bases, there was a span of 11 bases. The V gene's germline CDR1 is SEHNR and CDR2 FQNEAQ (reference sequence). CDR3 size: 13 residues. CDR3 coding DNA: TGTGCCAGCAGCGATGAGTGGGGCACTGAAGCTTTCTTT. This codes for CASSDEWGTEAFF. The entire variable domain, with the rest obtained from reference TRBV7-9 and TRBJ1-1, is as follows: DTGVSQNPRHKITKRGQNVTFRCDPISEHNRLYWYRQTLGQGPEFLTYFQNEAQLEKSRLLSDRFSAERPKGSFSTLEIQRTEQGDSAMYLCASSDEWGTEAFFGQGTRLTVV.

Many counts were recorded for this clone. The rearrangement links TRBV19 to TRBJ1-1; no definite D call. CDR3 length equals 15 residues. Germline CDR1 reads LNHDA; CDR2 reads SQIVND (reference sequence). V lost 3 bases, J lost 1 base, and 12 bases lay in between. CDR3 loop: CASSIVMFGNTEAFF. In DNA form, the CDR3 reads TGTGCCAGTAGTATTGTAATGTTCGGGAACACTGAAGCTTTCTTT.

This clone was seen ten or more times. This CDR3 reads CASSLGADTQYF. The CDR3 nucleotides are TGTGCCAGCAGCCTCGGCGCAGATACGCAGTATTTT. The genes are TRBV11-2 and TRBJ2-3, with D uncertain. The CDR3 sequence is 12 residues long. Trimming took 5 bases from V and 4 from J, leaving 7 bases between them. Germline CDR1 and CDR2: SGHAT and FQNNGV.

There are many counts of this clone. V gene TRBV19 combines with J gene TRBJ1-1; D perhaps matches TRBD1 (6 bases). Per germline, CDR1 LNHDA and CDR2 SQIVND (reference sequence). This CDR3 spans 14 amino acids. The ends were cut back, 3 bases at V and 2 bases at J, with 10 bases in the middle. The CDR3 protein is CASSIGQRNTEAFF. CDR3 in DNA: TGTGCCAGTAGTATTGGACAGAGAAACACTGAAGCTTTCTTT. Looking up the rest from reference TRBV19 and TRBJ1-1 gives the full variable domain: DGGITQSPKYLFRKEGQNVTLSCEQNLNHDAMYWYRQDPGQGLRLIYYSQIVNDFQKGDIAEGYSVSREKKESFPLTVTSAQKNPTAFYLCASSIGQRNTEAFFGQGTRLTVV.

This clone was seen a single time. One base away lies a much larger clone, so this may be a sequencing read error. The chain joins TRBV27 to TRBJ2-2, with 12 bases that match TRBD2. CDR1 MNHEY and CDR2 SMNVEV come from the germline V gene (reference sequence). The CDR3 totals 19 residues. The V and J ends lost 6 bases and 8 bases, in that order; junction bases with no gene match: 19. Here the CDR3 reads CASSPIASGRAPGTGELFF. The CDR3, as DNA: TGTGCCAGCAGCCCTATCGCTAGCGGGAGGGCCCCGGGCACAGGGGAGCTGTTTTTT.

This clone was recorded many times. The sample holds other DNA sequences that translate to the same CDR3. The chain's CDR3 is CASSQDGTSGGYEQYF. CDR3 coding DNA: TGTGCCAGCAGCCAAGATGGGACTAGCGGGGGTTACGAGCAGTACTTC. The V and J genes are TRBV4-2 and TRBJ2-7; TRBD2 matches 14 bases. This CDR3 comprises 16 residues. CDR1 and CDR2 (germline): LGHNA, YNFKEQ. Losses at the gene ends were 0 bases for V and 4 bases for J; bases not matched to a gene: 2.

Points on this clone: An end of the junction differs from the germline gene, which may be a read error. The V and J genes are TRBV28 and TRBJ2-4, with a possible D match to TRBD1 (5 bases). Germline values: CDR1 MDHEN, CDR2 SYDVKM. CDR3 length equals 12 residues. CDR3 DNA sequence: TGTGCCAGCAGCTTAGCAGGGAATACGATTTTCTTC. Its translation is CASSLAGNTIFF.

The chain links TRBV10-3 to TRBJ2-1; D assignment may be TRBD1 or TRBD2 (5 bases each). The germline CDR1 and CDR2 sequences are ENHRY and SYGVKD. The CDR3 totals 16 residues. V shed 0 bases and J shed 0 bases, with 9 bases lying between them. In DNA form, the CDR3 reads TGTGCCATCAGTGAGTCGAGGGGAAGCTCCTACAATGAGCAGTTCTTC. Amino acids: CAISESRGSSYNEQFF.

There are many counts of this clone. This chain joins TRBV12-3 or TRBV12-4 and TRBJ1-1; D gene uncertain. Trimming took off 4 bases at V and 7 bases at J, with 16 bases between the two ends. This CDR3 comprises 14 residues. CDR3 sequence (DNA): TGTGCCAGCAGTTCCCCGGGTCAGAGAGATGAAGCTTTCTTT. It codes for CASSSPGQRDEAFF.

At least ten counts were recorded for this clone. This chain uses TRBV19 with TRBJ2-6; TRBD1 matches 9 bases. The junction had 8 bases not matched to a gene; V was cut back by 5 bases and J by 0 bases. Per germline, CDR1 LNHDA and CDR2 SQIVND (reference sequence). This CDR3 comprises 18 residues. The CDR3 reads CASSPLGTGFSGANVLTF. As DNA, the CDR3 is TGTGCCAGTAGTCCGCTGGGGACAGGGTTCTCTGGGGCCAACGTCCTGACTTTC.

This clone was detected a few times. The rearrangement joins TRBV6-1 to TRBJ2-7; D gene unclear. In germline, CDR1 is MNHNS, CDR2 SASEGT. Trimming pared 1 base from V and 0 bases from J, leaving 7 bases between. There are 14 residues in the CDR3. DNA for the CDR3: TGTGCCAGCAGTGAAGGAGGATTCTCCTACGAGCAGTACTTC. It specifies CASSEGGFSYEQYF.

This clone was seen a few times. The V and J genes are TRBV20-1 and TRBJ1-2; TRBD1 is a possible D gene (6 bases). The CDR3 totals 20 residues. The germline CDR1 and CDR2 sequences are DFQATT and SNEGSKA (reference sequence). With 8 bases removed from V and 4 bases from J, the gap between germline ends came to 38 bases. The CDR3 is CSPYRQGPPFGGESPYGYTF. The CDR3 DNA is TGCAGTCCCTACCGGCAGGGGCCGCCGTTTGGCGGCGAATCCCCCTATGGCTACACCTTC.

The sample holds many counts of this clone. In nucleotides, the CDR3 is TGTGCCAGCAGCTTTTCGGGTGACAGCCCGGTTAAAGAGACCCAGTACTTC. Translating gives CASSFSGDSPVKETQYF. This chain connects TRBV7-9 to TRBJ2-5; possible D gene TRBD1, 5 bases. The CDR3 length is 17 residues. V dropped 3 bases and J dropped 3 bases, with 20 bases sitting between them. Germline V gives CDR1 SEHNR, CDR2 FQNEAQ (reference sequence).

This clone has a count of ten or more. The chain uses TRBV6-5 and TRBJ2-1; 8 nucleotides align to TRBD1. After removal of 2 bases from V and 15 bases from J, the junction contained 6 bases not matched to a gene. Germline V gives CDR1 MNHEY, CDR2 SVGAGI. The CDR3 runs 12 residues. This CDR3 reads CASSYGGQVLFF. CDR3 nucleotide sequence: TGTGCCAGCAGTTACGGGGGACAGGTGCTGTTCTTC.